These 20 T cell receptor beta chains share one sample of origin, sequenced in a study of shared clonotypes between healthy human individuals. Only in-frame clones appear in the TCRdb table, and some are missing; sequencing was by immunoSEQ multiplex PCR. The sample records approximately 500,000 clones, approximately 79% being singletons. Input material: PBMCs. Receptors originate from a woman aged 40 to 49 in good health. Some clones in this sample may be carry-over from other donors' samples.

There are many counts of this clone. The V gene is TRBV7-3, the J gene TRBJ2-2; D may correspond to TRBD1 or TRBD2 (5 bases each). CDR1 SGHTA and CDR2 FQGTGA come from the germline V gene. The CDR3 is 14 amino acids. V lost 3 bases to trimming and J lost 3 bases, with 8 bases between them. The CDR3 coding sequence is TGTGCCAGCAGCTTGGGGGTCGACACCGGGGAGCTGTTTTTT. Its translation: CASSLGVDTGELFF.

The sample holds a few counts of this clone. V gene TRBV6-1 combines with J gene TRBJ2-3; 7 nucleotides line up with TRBD2. From germline, CDR1 is MNHNS and CDR2 SASEGT. The CDR3 is 13 amino acids. The V gene end was trimmed by 1 base and the J gene end by 12 bases; junction bases not matched to a gene: 7. CDR3 in amino acids: CASSEGSLAVQYF. The DNA of the CDR3 is TGTGCCAGCAGTGAAGGGAGCCTAGCGGTCCAGTATTTT.

This chain joins TRBV30 and TRBJ2-3, with 9 nucleotides matching TRBD2. V lost 2 bases to trimming and J lost 0 bases; unmatched junction nucleotides: 3. The germline V gene has CDR1 GTSNPN and CDR2 SVGIG (reference sequence). The CDR3 has 15 amino acids. CDR3 sequence: CAWSRAGGSTDTQYF. As DNA, the CDR3 is TGTGCCTGGAGTAGAGCGGGAGGAAGCACAGATACGCAGTATTTT.

This chain uses TRBV19 with TRBJ2-7; a weak D match, TRBD1 (6 bases). Germline V gene lookup returns CDR1 LNHDA and CDR2 SQIVND (reference sequence). CDR3 size: 15 residues. The V end lost 5 bases, the J end lost 0 bases, and 14 bases lay between the germline ends. CDR3 residues: CASSQGTPSSYEQYF. CDR3 coding DNA: TGTGCCAGTAGTCAGGGGACACCCTCCTCCTACGAGCAGTACTTC.

This chain uses TRBV30 with TRBJ1-6; D remains unclear. V was cut by 4 bases and J by 10 bases, with 11 bases left in between. The CDR3 spans 12 residues. CDR1 is GTSNPN, CDR2 SVGIG, per germline (reference sequence). As DNA, the CDR3 is TGTGCCTGGAATCGTTTGGGGTCACCCCTCCACTTT. Residues: CAWNRLGSPLHF.

CDR3 nucleotide sequence: TGTGCCAGCAGCTTAGGTCACATGAGGCCCCAGCATTTT. This sequence encodes CASSLGHMRPQHF. This sequence joins TRBV7-3 and TRBJ1-5, with D unresolved. CDR1 is SGHTA, CDR2 FQGTGA, per germline. Deletions cut 2 bases from V and 9 bases from J, with 11 bases between. CDR3 size: 13 residues.

The V call is TRBV30, the J call TRBJ2-7; TRBD2 aligns across 8 bases. Losses at the gene ends were 3 bases for V and 5 bases for J; bases not matched to a gene: 9. Germline V gene sequence: CDR1 GTSNPN, CDR2 SVGIG (reference sequence). There are 14 residues in the CDR3. CDR3 residues: CAWSKAGARHEQYF. CDR3 bases: TGTGCCTGGAGCAAAGCGGGAGCCCGCCACGAGCAGTACTTC.

The chain has TRBV5-4 and TRBJ2-1; 7 positions agree with TRBD1. The CDR3 has 14 residues. Trimming took 0 bases from V and 14 from J; bases not matched to a gene: 11. Germline CDR1 is SGHNT and CDR2 is YYREEE (reference sequence). As DNA, the CDR3 is TGTGCCAGCAGCTTGGACAGGGGCAATGAAGTGGAGTTCTTC. This encodes CASSLDRGNEVEFF.

This clone came up a few times. The chain's CDR3 is CASSYSSEAFF. For the CDR3, the DNA is TGTGCCAGCAGCTACTCATCTGAAGCTTTCTTT. The J gene is TRBJ1-1, the V gene TRBV7-9; D unclear. Trimming took off 4 bases at V and 6 bases at J, with 6 bases between the two ends. The CDR3 has 11 residues. Germline CDR1 reads SEHNR; CDR2 reads FQNEAQ (reference sequence).

The V gene is TRBV28, the J gene TRBJ2-1; D remains unclear. CDR1 and CDR2 from the germline V gene are MDHEN and SYDVKM. V lost 2 bases and J 1 base, leaving 3 bases between the germline ends. This CDR3 is 13 amino acids long. CDR3 DNA sequence: TGTGCCAGCAGTTTACCTTCCTACAATGAGCAGTTCTTC. Residues: CASSLPSYNEQFF.

This clone has just one count. V usage is TRBV28 and J usage is TRBJ1-3; the D gene is possibly TRBD1 (5 bases). The V and J ends lost 10 bases and 2 bases respectively, with 18 bases between them. CDR3 length equals 15 residues. Germline V gene sequence: CDR1 MDHEN, CDR2 SYDVKM. CDR3 in DNA: TGTGCCACCCGACGGGGGGACCTTACTGGAAACACCATATATTTT. It specifies CATRRGDLTGNTIYF.

The V gene is TRBV7-2, the J gene TRBJ1-3, with 7 bases lining up with TRBD1. After removal of 0 bases from V and 4 bases from J, the junction contained 0 bases not matched to a gene. Germline V lookup: CDR1 SGHTA, CDR2 FQGNSA. CDR3 length: 14 amino acids. In DNA form, the CDR3 reads TGTGCCAGCAGCTTAGCGGGACAGGGAAACACCATATATTTT. Translation: CASSLAGQGNTIYF.

The V and J genes are TRBV2 and TRBJ2-7; D ambiguous. CDR3 length equals 14 residues. Germline V CDR1 and CDR2: SNHLY, FYNNEI. Trimming pared 7 bases from V and 1 base from J, leaving 14 bases between. The CDR3 spells CASTRRNLSYEQYF. DNA of the CDR3: TGTGCCAGCACCCGAAGGAACTTATCCTACGAGCAGTACTTC.

V is TRBV5-1 and J is TRBJ2-1; TRBD2 matches 11 bases. Germline loops: CDR1 SGHRS, CDR2 YFSETQ. This CDR3 has 18 amino acids. Trimming removed 0 bases from V and 0 bases from J; junction bases left unmatched: 5. CDR3 residues: CASSLGLAGRSSYNEQFF. DNA of the CDR3: TGCGCCAGCAGCTTGGGACTAGCGGGACGGAGCTCCTACAATGAGCAGTTCTTC.

V is TRBV27 and J is TRBJ2-7; 9 bases align to TRBD1. Germline V CDR1 and CDR2: MNHEY, SMNVEV (reference sequence). Germline trimming cut 6 bases from V and 2 bases from J; bases unmatched to any gene: 8. The CDR3 is 15 amino acids. CDR3 amino acids: CASRRTGTGTYEQYF. CDR3 DNA: TGTGCCAGCAGACGTACCGGGACAGGGACCTACGAGCAGTACTTC.

The chain combines TRBV11-2 with TRBJ1-1; TRBD1 matches at 8 bases. This CDR3 is 14 amino acids long. Germline V gives CDR1 SGHAT, CDR2 FQNNGV. Losses at the gene ends were 5 bases for V and 6 bases for J; bases not matched to a gene: 8. DNA of the CDR3: TGTGCCAGCAGCATGAGACAGGGGAAGGCTGAAGCTTTCTTT. This sequence encodes CASSMRQGKAEAFF.

The chain couples TRBV6-5 to TRBJ2-5, with no clear D. This CDR3 region has 11 residues. Between the trimmed V and J ends, which lost 5 bases and 3 bases, there was a span of 4 bases. Germline loops: CDR1 MNHEY, CDR2 SVGAGI. The CDR3 reads CASSTKETQYF. In DNA, the CDR3 is TGTGCCAGCAGTACGAAAGAGACCCAGTACTTC.

The chain combines TRBV28 with TRBJ1-5; D not certain. V was trimmed by 3 bases and J by 7 bases, leaving 7 bases between them. The CDR3 is 12 amino acids. From germline, CDR1 is MDHEN and CDR2 SYDVKM. CDR3 loop: CASSFMGQPQHF. CDR3 in DNA: TGTGCCAGCAGTTTCATGGGGCAGCCCCAGCATTTT. Complete variable domain (other parts from reference TRBV28 and TRBJ1-5): DVKVTQSSRYLVKRTGEKVFLECVQDMDHENMFWYRQDPGLGLRLIYFSYDVKMKEKGDIPEGYSVSREKKERFSLILESASTNQTSMYLCASSFMGQPQHFGDGTRLSIL.

The rearrangement uses TRBV27 and TRBJ2-7; tentatively, D is TRBD1 (6 bases). CDR1 is MNHEY and CDR2 is SMNVEV in the germline V gene (reference sequence). Trimming shortened V by 4 bases and J by 0 bases, and 7 bases separated the two germline ends. The CDR3 length is 13 residues. This CDR3 reads CASSSGHSYEQYF. In DNA, the CDR3 is TGTGCCAGCAGTTCGGGACACTCCTACGAGCAGTACTTC.

The chain employs TRBV7-2 and TRBJ1-2; D is ambiguous. The V end was cut by 5 bases, the J end by 8 bases, with 24 bases between. The germline V gene encodes CDR1 SGHTA and CDR2 FQGNSA. The CDR3 contains 16 residues. CDR3 bases: TGTGCCAGCAGCCAAGCCCCCCCGGAACAGAGGGTAGGCTACACCTTC. This translates into CASSQAPPEQRVGYTF.